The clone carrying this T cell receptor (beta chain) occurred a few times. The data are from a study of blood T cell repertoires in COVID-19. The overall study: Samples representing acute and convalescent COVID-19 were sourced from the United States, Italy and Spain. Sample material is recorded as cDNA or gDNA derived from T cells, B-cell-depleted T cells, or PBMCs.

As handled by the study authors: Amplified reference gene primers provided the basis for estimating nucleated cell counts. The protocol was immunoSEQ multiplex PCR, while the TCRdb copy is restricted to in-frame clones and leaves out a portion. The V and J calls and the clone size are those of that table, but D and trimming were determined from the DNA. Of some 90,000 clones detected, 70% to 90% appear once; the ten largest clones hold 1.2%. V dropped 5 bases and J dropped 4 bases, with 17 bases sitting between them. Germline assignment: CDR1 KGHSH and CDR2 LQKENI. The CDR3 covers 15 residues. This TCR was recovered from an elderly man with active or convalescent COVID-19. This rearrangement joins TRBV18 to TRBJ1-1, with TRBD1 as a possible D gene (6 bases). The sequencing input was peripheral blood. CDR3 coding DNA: TGTGCCAGCTCAGCGACCGGGACAACCGGCACTGAAGCTTTCTTT. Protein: CASSATGTTGTEAFF.